The 26 T cell receptor beta chains below all came from one sample that was sequenced in a study of blood T cell repertoires in COVID-19. Sequencing used immunoSEQ multiplex PCR; TCRdb keeps in-frame clones, though not all of them. The sample consists of 300,000 or so clones, around 90% of them appearing once. Sequencing input: peripheral blood. The receptors originated from a man between 18 and 35 years old who had recovered from COVID-19.

Regarding this clone: An end of the junction does not agree with germline; a read error may underlie this. As DNA, the CDR3 is TGTGCCAGCAGCCAAGGTTACTTTAGTTTGGTCTTC. It encodes CASSQGYFSLVF. J is TRBJ2-1 and V is TRBV14; D is unclear. Germline V gives CDR1 SGHDN, CDR2 FVKESK. The CDR3 length is 12 residues.

The CDR3 loop reads CASGSGGQGEQYF. In nucleotides, the CDR3 is TGTGCCAGTGGGTCCGGGGGGCAAGGCGAGCAGTACTTC. The rearrangement links TRBV19 to TRBJ2-7; tentative D call: TRBD2 (7 bases). Germline CDR1 reads LNHDA; CDR2 reads SQIVND (reference sequence). The CDR3 extends over 13 amino acids. With 8 bases removed from V and 6 bases from J, the gap between germline ends came to 17 bases. Looking up the rest from reference TRBV19 and TRBJ2-7 gives the full variable domain: DGGITQSPKYLFRKEGQNVTLSCEQNLNHDAMYWYRQDPGQGLRLIYYSQIVNDFQKGDIAEGYSVSREKKESFPLTVTSAQKNPTAFYLCASGSGGQGEQYFGPGTRLTVT.

This chain uses TRBV19 with TRBJ2-2; 7 bases are shared with TRBD2. Germline assignment: CDR1 LNHDA and CDR2 SQIVND (reference sequence). The CDR3 spans 15 residues. J lost 1 base, V lost 9 bases, and 8 bases had no gene match. CDR3 sequence reads: CASTLGLGNTGELFF. CDR3 DNA sequence: TGTGCCAGCACCCTCGGACTAGGGAACACCGGGGAGCTGTTTTTT. The complete variable domain, with remaining parts taken from reference TRBV19 and TRBJ2-2, reads DGGITQSPKYLFRKEGQNVTLSCEQNLNHDAMYWYRQDPGQGLRLIYYSQIVNDFQKGDIAEGYSVSREKKESFPLTVTSAQKNPTAFYLCASTLGLGNTGELFFGEGSRLTVL.

CDR3 in amino acids: CASSSSGAGTEAFF. CDR3 nucleotides: TGTGCCAGCAGCTCCTCAGGGGCTGGGACTGAAGCTTTCTTT. V and J are TRBV5-4 and TRBJ1-1, with TRBD1 as a possible D gene (6 bases). This CDR3 region has 14 residues. V gave up 3 bases and J gave up 5 bases, with 14 bases separating them. Germline-derived CDR1 and CDR2 are SGHNT and YYREEE (reference sequence).

This clone showed up just once. This chain uses TRBV7-3 with TRBJ2-7; D is possibly TRBD1 (6 bases). This CDR3 is 14 amino acids long. V was clipped by 1 base and J by 2 bases, with 9 bases between them. The germline V gene encodes CDR1 SGHTA and CDR2 FQGTGA. The CDR3 DNA follows: TGTGCCAGCAGCTTAAACAGGGATGCCTACGAGCAGTACTTC. Translation: CASSLNRDAYEQYF.

This rearrangement joins TRBV19 to TRBJ2-1; D may be TRBD1 (6 bases). The ends were cut back, 5 bases at V and 4 bases at J, with 9 bases in the middle. CDR1 LNHDA and CDR2 SQIVND come from the germline V gene (reference sequence). The CDR3 length is 13 residues. The CDR3 loop reads CASSLGAYNEQFF. The CDR3 region has the DNA TGTGCCAGTAGTCTGGGGGCTTACAATGAGCAGTTCTTC. The full variable domain, completed using reference TRBV19 and TRBJ2-1, is DGGITQSPKYLFRKEGQNVTLSCEQNLNHDAMYWYRQDPGQGLRLIYYSQIVNDFQKGDIAEGYSVSREKKESFPLTVTSAQKNPTAFYLCASSLGAYNEQFFGPGTRLTVL.

The chain combines TRBV4-2 with TRBJ2-1; 8 bases are a match to TRBD2. This CDR3 has 16 residues. The germline V gene has CDR1 LGHNA and CDR2 YNFKEQ. Losses at the gene ends were 4 bases for V and 3 bases for J; bases not matched to a gene: 8. DNA of the CDR3: TGTGCCAGCAGCCCGTTGACTAGCGACCGCTACAATGAGCAGTTCTTC. Translating it yields CASSPLTSDRYNEQFF.

This chain uses TRBV5-6 with TRBJ2-5, with 7 nucleotides matching TRBD2. CDR3 length equals 14 residues. V lost 2 bases to trimming and J lost 5 bases; unmatched junction nucleotides: 6. Germline lookup yields CDR1 SGHDT and CDR2 YYEEEE. The CDR3 sequence: CASSFRLADETQYF. DNA of the CDR3: TGTGCCAGCAGCTTCCGGCTAGCGGATGAGACCCAGTACTTC.

The rearrangement links TRBV12-3 or TRBV12-4 to TRBJ1-1; the D is unclear. This CDR3 is 12 amino acids long. Trimming left V 6 bases short and J 1 base short, with 6 bases between. For the CDR3, the DNA is TGTGCCAGCAGGGAGGGGAACACTGAAGCTTTCTTT. Encoded protein: CASREGNTEAFF.

This sequence joins TRBV6-2 or TRBV6-3 and TRBJ2-3; 11 bases align to TRBD1. Losses at the gene ends were 4 bases for V and 5 bases for J; bases not matched to a gene: 8. Germline values: CDR1 MNHEY, CDR2 SVGEGT. This CDR3 has 16 residues. The CDR3 reads CASSLPDRGRGDTQYF. The CDR3 bases are TGTGCCAGCAGTTTACCGGACAGGGGGCGGGGAGATACGCAGTATTTT.

This chain links TRBV13 with TRBJ2-2, with 9 nucleotides matching TRBD1. J was trimmed by 5 bases and V by 3 bases; bases with no gene match: 4. In germline, CDR1 is PRHDT, CDR2 FYEKMQ (reference sequence). This CDR3 has 15 residues. The CDR3 bases are TGTGCCAGCAGCTTTAGGGACAGGGCAACCGGGGAGCTGTTTTTT. Translating gives CASSFRDRATGELFF.

This rearrangement joins TRBV5-1 to TRBJ2-2; D possibly corresponds to TRBD1 (6 bases). CDR1 SGHRS and CDR2 YFSETQ come from the germline V gene. The CDR3 totals 15 residues. Trimming left V 1 base short and J 2 bases short, with 9 bases between. DNA of the CDR3: TGCGCCAGCAGCTTGTCAGGGGTAAACACCGGGGAGCTGTTTTTT. It codes for CASSLSGVNTGELFF.

CDR3 in amino acids: CAITEGEGNYGYTF. The CDR3 DNA reads as TGTGCCATCACCGAGGGGGAGGGTAACTATGGCTACACCTTC. V gene TRBV10-3 combines with J gene TRBJ1-2; possibly TRBD1 for D (6 bases). The length of the CDR3 is 14 residues. CDR1 is ENHRY, CDR2 SYGVKD, per germline. Trimming took 7 bases from V and 1 from J, leaving 13 bases between them.

The gene calls are TRBV2 and TRBJ2-6, with 11 bases aligning to TRBD1. This CDR3 region has 17 residues. Germline CDR1 reads SNHLY; CDR2 reads FYNNEI. V dropped 6 bases and J dropped 0; count of bases not matched to a gene: 4. As DNA, the CDR3 is TGTGCCAGCAGGCCCGGGACAGGGGGCTCTGGGGCCAACGTCCTGACTTTC. It specifies CASRPGTGGSGANVLTF.

This chain connects TRBV2 to TRBJ1-2; D gene ambiguous. This CDR3 comprises 14 residues. The V gene lost 3 bases and the J gene lost 4 bases, with 12 bases spanning the gap. In germline, CDR1 is SNHLY, CDR2 FYNNEI. The CDR3 nucleotides read TGTGCCAGCAGTGACGGGTACTCGACCTATGGCTACACCTTC. Translated: CASSDGYSTYGYTF. Drawing the rest from reference TRBV2 and TRBJ1-2, the complete variable domain is EPEVTQTPSHQVTQMGQEVILRCVPISNHLYFYWYRQILGQKVEFLVSFYNNEISEKSEIFDDQFSVERPDGSNFTLKIRSTKLEDSAMYFCASSDGYSTYGYTFGSGTRLTVV.

V is TRBV6-5 and J is TRBJ1-2, with D possibly TRBD1 on 5 matching bases. The CDR3 runs to 11 residues. The germline V gene has CDR1 MNHEY and CDR2 SVGAGI. The ends were cut back, 7 bases at V and 7 bases at J, with 10 bases in the middle. CDR3 amino acids: CASTQGGGYTF. The CDR3 bases are TGTGCCAGCACCCAGGGAGGTGGCTACACCTTC.

This clone was counted a single time. The V and J genes are TRBV27 and TRBJ2-1, with unresolved D. Looked up from germline, CDR1 is MNHEY and CDR2 is SMNVEV (reference sequence). The CDR3 spans 12 residues. Trimming stripped 6 bases from V and 5 bases from J, with 8 bases between. The CDR3 DNA sequence: TGTGCCAGCAGCTCCCAGGACAATGAGCAGTTCTTC. This translates into CASSSQDNEQFF.

The chain is built from TRBV7-2 and TRBJ2-5; 10 nucleotides agree with TRBD2. J was trimmed by 1 base and V by 5 bases; bases with no gene match: 1. The CDR3 contains 14 residues. Germline V gives CDR1 SGHTA, CDR2 FQGNSA. The CDR3 sequence: CASSGLAVQETQYF. DNA for the CDR3: TGTGCCAGCAGCGGACTAGCGGTCCAAGAGACCCAGTACTTC.

V and J are TRBV5-1 and TRBJ2-1; 10 bases match TRBD2. The V segment lost 6 bases and the J segment 10 bases; nucleotides outside the gene matches: 16. The germline V gene has CDR1 SGHRS and CDR2 YFSETQ. This CDR3 has 16 amino acids. The CDR3 DNA follows: TGCGCCAGCATGGTGGGGGCTAGCGGGAGATCACGGGAGCAGTTCTTC. Translation gives CASMVGASGRSREQFF.

The chain uses TRBV4-1 and TRBJ2-7, with TRBD1 matching over 8 bases. This CDR3 is 15 amino acids long. The germline V gene encodes CDR1 MGHRA and CDR2 YSYEKL. V trimming: 4 bases; J trimming: 3 bases; junction bases outside the gene matches: 8. CDR3 in amino acids: CASSPLGTGFYEQYF. The DNA for the CDR3 is TGCGCCAGCAGCCCTCTCGGGACAGGTTTCTACGAGCAGTACTTC.

The J gene is TRBJ2-6, the V gene TRBV9, with D perhaps TRBD2 (5 bases). V lost 0 bases, J lost 0 bases, and 10 bases lay in between. CDR3 length: 17 residues. Germline lookup yields CDR1 SGDLS and CDR2 YYNGEE. The CDR3 sequence is CASSVEGLTSGANVLTF. CDR3 nucleotides: TGTGCCAGCAGCGTAGAAGGACTGACCTCTGGGGCCAACGTCCTGACTTTC.

This clone was seen just once. The V gene is TRBV3-1 (or the pseudogene TRBV3-2), the J gene TRBJ1-5, with 8 bases fitting TRBD1. V lost 2 bases and J lost 7; bases outside the gene matches: 7. There are 15 residues in the CDR3. Germline V gene sequence: CDR1 LGHDT, CDR2 YNNKEL (reference sequence). The CDR3, as DNA: TGTGCCAGCAGCCAATCGGACAGGGAGGGACAGCCCCAGCATTTT. Protein sequence: CASSQSDREGQPQHF.

DNA of the CDR3: TGCGCCAGCAGCTTGGGGACAGGGGGCACGGAGCCCCAGCATTTT. It encodes CASSLGTGGTEPQHF. This rearrangement joins TRBV5-1 to TRBJ1-5, with TRBD1 matching over 11 bases. Trimming took 0 bases from V and 8 from J; bases not matched to a gene: 4. The CDR3 length is 15 residues. CDR1 is SGHRS, CDR2 YFSETQ, per germline. Combining the CDR3 with reference TRBV5-1 and TRBJ1-5 gives the whole variable domain KAGVTQTPRYLIKTRGQQVTLSCSPISGHRSVSWYQQTPGQGLQFLFEYFSETQRNKGNFPGRFSGRQFSNSRSEMNVSTLELGDSALYLCASSLGTGGTEPQHFGDGTRLSIL.

The chain recombines TRBV13 with TRBJ2-7; TRBD2 agrees at 12 bases. J was trimmed by 2 bases and V by 5 bases; bases with no gene match: 10. Germline loops: CDR1 PRHDT, CDR2 FYEKMQ (reference sequence). The CDR3 runs to 17 residues. CDR3 residues: CASSTRLLAGGTYEQYF. The CDR3 DNA reads as TGTGCCAGCAGCACCCGTTTACTAGCGGGAGGTACCTACGAGCAGTACTTC.

The V gene is TRBV7-2, the J gene TRBJ2-2, with TRBD1 as a possible D gene (6 bases). V lost 5 bases and J lost 3, with 10 bases in between. The CDR3 loop spans 14 amino acids. Germline CDR1 reads SGHTA; CDR2 reads FQGNSA. The CDR3 nucleotides are TGTGCCAGCAGCCCACAGGGATACACCGGGGAGCTGTTTTTT. This codes for CASSPQGYTGELFF. Together with reference TRBV7-2 and TRBJ2-2, the CDR3 gives the full variable domain: GAGVSQSPSNKVTEKGKDVELRCDPISGHTALYWYRQSLGQGLEFLIYFQGNSAPDKSGLPSDRFSAERTGGSVSTLTIQRTQQEDSAVYLCASSPQGYTGELFFGEGSRLTVL.

The chain is built from TRBV2 and TRBJ2-5, with TRBD1 matching over 8 bases. This CDR3 region has 14 residues. V lost 4 bases and J lost 0; bases outside the gene matches: 1. Germline values: CDR1 SNHLY, CDR2 FYNNEI. The CDR3 region is CASSGDRHQETQYF. CDR3 nucleotides: TGTGCCAGCAGTGGGGACAGGCACCAAGAGACCCAGTACTTC.